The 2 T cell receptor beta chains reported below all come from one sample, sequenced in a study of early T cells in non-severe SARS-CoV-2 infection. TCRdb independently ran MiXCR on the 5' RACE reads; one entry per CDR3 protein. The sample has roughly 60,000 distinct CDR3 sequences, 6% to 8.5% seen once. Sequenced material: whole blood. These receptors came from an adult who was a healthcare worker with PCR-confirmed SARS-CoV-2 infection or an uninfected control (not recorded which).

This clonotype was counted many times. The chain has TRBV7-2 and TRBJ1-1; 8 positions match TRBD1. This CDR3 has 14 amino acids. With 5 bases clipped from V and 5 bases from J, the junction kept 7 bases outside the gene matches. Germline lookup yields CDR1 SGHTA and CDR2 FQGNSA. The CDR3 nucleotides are TGTGCCAGCAGCCCAGACAGGGGAAGGACTGAAGCTTTCTTT. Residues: CASSPDRGRTEAFF.

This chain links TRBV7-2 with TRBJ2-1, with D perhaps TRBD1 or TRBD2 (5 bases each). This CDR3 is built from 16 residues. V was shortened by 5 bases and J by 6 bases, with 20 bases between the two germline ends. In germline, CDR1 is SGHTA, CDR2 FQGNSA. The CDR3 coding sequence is TGTGCCAGCAGCCCGCTAGGAAGGTCTGGGGGCAATGAGCAGTTCTTC. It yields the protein CASSPLGRSGGNEQFF.